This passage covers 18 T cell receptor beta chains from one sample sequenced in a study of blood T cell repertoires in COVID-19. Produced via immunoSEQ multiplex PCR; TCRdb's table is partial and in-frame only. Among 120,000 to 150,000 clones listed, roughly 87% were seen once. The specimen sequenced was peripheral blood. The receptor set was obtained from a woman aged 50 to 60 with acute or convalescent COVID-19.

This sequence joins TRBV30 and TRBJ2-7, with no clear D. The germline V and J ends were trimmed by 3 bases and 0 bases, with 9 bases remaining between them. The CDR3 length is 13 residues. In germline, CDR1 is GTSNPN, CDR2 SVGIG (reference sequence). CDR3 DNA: TGTGCCTGGAGGGCCCGCCGCTCCTACGAGCAGTACTTC. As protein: CAWRARRSYEQYF.

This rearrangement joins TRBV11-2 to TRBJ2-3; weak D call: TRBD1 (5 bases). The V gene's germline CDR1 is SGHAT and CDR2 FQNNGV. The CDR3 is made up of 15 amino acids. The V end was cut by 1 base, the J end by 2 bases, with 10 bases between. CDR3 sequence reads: CASSLVWGPTDTQYF. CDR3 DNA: TGTGCCAGCAGCTTAGTTTGGGGCCCCACAGATACGCAGTATTTT.

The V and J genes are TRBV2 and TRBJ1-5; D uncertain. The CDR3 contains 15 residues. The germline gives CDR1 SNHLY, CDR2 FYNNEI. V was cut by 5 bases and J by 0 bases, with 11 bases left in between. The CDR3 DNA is TGTGCCAGCAGTCCCAGTAGCTATAGCAATCAGCCCCAGCATTTT. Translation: CASSPSSYSNQPQHF.

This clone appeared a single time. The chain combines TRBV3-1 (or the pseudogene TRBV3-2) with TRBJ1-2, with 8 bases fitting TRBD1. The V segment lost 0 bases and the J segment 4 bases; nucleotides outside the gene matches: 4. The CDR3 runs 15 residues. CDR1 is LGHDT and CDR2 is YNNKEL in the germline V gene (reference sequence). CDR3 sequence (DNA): TGTGCCAGCAGCCAAGATCTTGGGACAGGCTATGGCTACACCTTC. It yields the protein CASSQDLGTGYGYTF.

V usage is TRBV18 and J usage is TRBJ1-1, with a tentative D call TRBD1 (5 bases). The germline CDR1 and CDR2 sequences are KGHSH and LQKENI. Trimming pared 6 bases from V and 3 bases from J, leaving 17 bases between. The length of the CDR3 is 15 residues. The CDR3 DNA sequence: TGTGCCAGCTCCCCAAGTGGGGGGTCGGACACTGAAGCTTTCTTT. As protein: CASSPSGGSDTEAFF.

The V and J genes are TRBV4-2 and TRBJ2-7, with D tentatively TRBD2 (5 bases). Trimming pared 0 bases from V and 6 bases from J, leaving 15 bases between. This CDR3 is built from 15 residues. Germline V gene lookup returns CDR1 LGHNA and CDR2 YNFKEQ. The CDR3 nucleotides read TGTGCCAGCAGCCAAGATCTACTAGGAGCCGGCGAGCAGTACTTC. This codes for CASSQDLLGAGEQYF.

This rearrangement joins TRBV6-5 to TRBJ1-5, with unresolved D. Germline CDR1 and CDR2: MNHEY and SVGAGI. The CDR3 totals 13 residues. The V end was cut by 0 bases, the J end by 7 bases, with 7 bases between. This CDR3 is CASSYSSHQPQHF. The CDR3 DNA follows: TGTGCCAGCAGTTACTCGAGTCACCAGCCCCAGCATTTT.

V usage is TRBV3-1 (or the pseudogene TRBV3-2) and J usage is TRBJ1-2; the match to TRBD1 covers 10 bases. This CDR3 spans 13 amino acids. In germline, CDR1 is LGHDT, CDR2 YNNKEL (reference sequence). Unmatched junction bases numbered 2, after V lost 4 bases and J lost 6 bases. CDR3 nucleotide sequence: TGTGCCAGCAGCCCCGGGACAGGGGATGGCTACACCTTC. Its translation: CASSPGTGDGYTF.

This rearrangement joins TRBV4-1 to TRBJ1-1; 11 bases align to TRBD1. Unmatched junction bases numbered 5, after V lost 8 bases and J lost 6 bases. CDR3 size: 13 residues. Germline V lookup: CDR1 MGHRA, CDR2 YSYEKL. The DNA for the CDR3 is TGCGCCAGCGGGGGACAGGGGGACTCTGAAGCTTTCTTT. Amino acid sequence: CASGGQGDSEAFF.

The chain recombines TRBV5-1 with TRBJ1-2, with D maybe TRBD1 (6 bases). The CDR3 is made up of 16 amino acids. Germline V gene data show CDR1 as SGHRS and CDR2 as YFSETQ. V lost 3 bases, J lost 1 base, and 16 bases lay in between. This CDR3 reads CASSSYRDNNNYGYTF. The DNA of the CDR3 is TGCGCCAGCAGCTCTTACCGGGACAATAATAACTATGGCTACACCTTC.

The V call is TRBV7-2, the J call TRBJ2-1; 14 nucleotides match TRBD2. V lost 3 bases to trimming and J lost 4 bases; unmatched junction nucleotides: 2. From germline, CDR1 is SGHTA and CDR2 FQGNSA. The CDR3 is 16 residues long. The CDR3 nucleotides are TGTGCCAGCAGCTTGACTAGCGGGGGGGCATACAATGAGCAGTTCTTC. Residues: CASSLTSGGAYNEQFF.

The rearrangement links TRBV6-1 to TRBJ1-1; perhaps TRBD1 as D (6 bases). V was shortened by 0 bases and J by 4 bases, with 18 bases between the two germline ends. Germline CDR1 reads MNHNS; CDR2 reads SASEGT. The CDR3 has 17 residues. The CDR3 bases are TGTGCCAGCAGTGAAGCCTATTCGGACAGTGAGGGCACTGAAGCTTTCTTT. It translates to CASSEAYSDSEGTEAFF.

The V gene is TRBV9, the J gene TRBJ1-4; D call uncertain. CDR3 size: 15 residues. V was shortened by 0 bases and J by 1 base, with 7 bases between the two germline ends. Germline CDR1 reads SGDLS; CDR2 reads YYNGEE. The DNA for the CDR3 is TGTGCCAGCAGCGTAGGGGCCGTAACTAATGAAAAACTGTTTTTT. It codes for CASSVGAVTNEKLFF.

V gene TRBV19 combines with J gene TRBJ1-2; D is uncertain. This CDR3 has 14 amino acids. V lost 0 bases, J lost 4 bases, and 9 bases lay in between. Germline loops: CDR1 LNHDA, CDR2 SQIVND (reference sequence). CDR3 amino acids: CASSIEARIYGYTF. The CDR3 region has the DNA TGTGCCAGTAGTATAGAGGCCAGGATCTATGGCTACACCTTC.

The CDR3 coding sequence is TGTGCCAGCAGGGGACAGGGGTGGGAATACAATGAGCAGTTCTTC. Protein: CASRGQGWEYNEQFF. J is TRBJ2-1 and V is TRBV6-5; TRBD1 matches 10 bases. Germline values: CDR1 MNHEY, CDR2 SVGAGI. The CDR3 totals 15 residues. Trimming took 6 bases from V and 4 from J; bases not matched to a gene: 6.

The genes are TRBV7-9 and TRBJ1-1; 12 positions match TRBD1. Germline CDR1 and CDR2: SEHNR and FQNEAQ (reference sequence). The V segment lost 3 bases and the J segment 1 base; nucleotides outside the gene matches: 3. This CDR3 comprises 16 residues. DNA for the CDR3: TGTGCCAGCAGCTTCGGGACAGGGGGCGAGAACACTGAAGCTTTCTTT. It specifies CASSFGTGGENTEAFF.

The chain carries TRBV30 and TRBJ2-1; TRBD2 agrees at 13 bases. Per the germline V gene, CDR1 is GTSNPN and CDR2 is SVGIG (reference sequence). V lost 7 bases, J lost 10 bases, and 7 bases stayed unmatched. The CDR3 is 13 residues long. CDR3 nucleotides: TGTGCCTACCGGACTAGCGGGAGCGGGGAGCAGTTCTTC. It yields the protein CAYRTSGSGEQFF.

The CDR3 DNA sequence: TGTGCCAGCAGCTTCTTGGGAGGTCTAGCCAAAAACATTCAGTACTTC. This gives the protein CASSFLGGLAKNIQYF. The J gene is TRBJ2-4, the V gene TRBV7-8; perhaps TRBD2 as D (6 bases). Trimming took off 3 bases at V and 0 bases at J, with 12 bases between the two ends. The CDR3 is 16 amino acids. Germline CDR1 and CDR2: SGHVS and FQNEAQ.